This TCR beta chain was identified during a study of OX40 agonist ivuxolimab in advanced cancers. Looking at the study overall: Ivuxolimab, which targeted the costimulatory receptor OX40 (CD134), was an agonistic, fully human IgG2 monoclonal antibody. Partial responses occurred in three dose-escalation patients, of whom one had hepatocellular carcinoma and two had cutaneous melanoma. Among the approximately 50 dose-escalation patients, some 20 had hepatocellular carcinoma, approximately 15 melanoma, 9 renal cell carcinoma and 9 head and neck cancer. Intravenous ivuxolimab was administered to patients every 2 weeks at six dose levels: 0.01, 0.1, 0.3, 1.5, 3 and 10 mg/kg. Peripheral TCRbeta sequencing was intended to test whether TCR sequence diversity was altered and clonal T-cell expansion was caused by ivuxolimab. The monotherapy dose-escalation portion (N ≈ 55 patients) of the phase I ivuxolimab trial is reported in the paper. Prior anti-PD-1, anti-PD-L1 or anti-CTLA-4 therapy was permitted, and checkpoint inhibitors had been received by about 44% of dose-escalation patients. In the dose-escalation cohort, 82.7% of patients were male, and the mean age was approximately 60 years, with a range of about 23 to 80.

Genomic DNA was isolated from the sorted cells so that the TCRbeta CDR3 region could be sequenced. The immunoSEQ Assay was used to sequence the TCRbeta CDR3 regions. TCRdb obtained this table from immuneACCESS and retained in-frame rearrangements with V and J assigned. These tables miss some clones; where compared with another copy, unresolved V genes account for less than half of the shortfall, and the remainder is unexplained. The sample table lists more than 40,000 clones, about 91% of them with a count of one. Clones ranked in the top ten supply 10% to 15% of the sample. The CDR3, from cysteine to phenylalanine, totals 11 residues. The retained sequence is limited to the CDR3, 33 bases, with the frame set at the first base. From a lookup of the germline V gene, CDR1 and CDR2 are SGHVS and FQNEAQ. Trimming costs V 4 bases and J 11 bases, and their ends lie 9 bases apart. On this clone itself: Its antigen is currently not known. No qualities accompany the bases; no much larger clone lies one base away.

Overall study outcomes, separate from this receptor: Low levels of normalized T-cell clonal expansion were also seen in some nonresponding patients. At doses from 0.1 to 3.0 mg/kg, clonal expansion was seen in both CD4+ and CD8+ blood T cells between baseline and week 6. In the 0.1-3.0 mg/kg groups, partial responders had among the lowest normalized peripheral clonal expansion, particularly in CD8+ T cells. The antigen specificity of the peripheral T cells that underwent clonal expansion was not determined. After ivuxolimab, CD8+ T cells had more expanded clones than CD4+ T cells on average.

The trial excluded patients who had a history of autoimmune disease or who were on systemic immunosuppression. In every dose cohort, peripheral blood was drawn for TCR sequencing at baseline, cycle 4 day 1, and cycle 7 day 1. The samples were drawn from a first-in-human, open-label, multicenter phase I dose-escalation trial of ivuxolimab. Adults with locally advanced or metastatic head and neck squamous cell, hepatocellular, melanoma or renal cell carcinoma were enrolled in the trial. Before TCR sequencing, CD4+ T cells and CD8+ T cells from peripheral blood were sorted into separate populations. Recombination connected TRBV7-8 to TRBJ2-4; the D gene is possibly TRBD1 or TRBD2, with 5 bases matching each. The sequenced sample was CD4+ or CD8+ T cells sorted from blood, obtained in a trial of the OX40 agonist ivuxolimab. This TCR was recovered from an adult with an advanced solid tumor such as melanoma, head and neck, liver or kidney cancer. The CDR3: CASSSLGVQYF. The DNA sequence is given as TGTGCCAGCAGCTCGCTGGGGGTTCAGTACTTC.